This T cell receptor (beta chain) was captured in a study of T cell responses to AZD1222 COVID-19 vaccine. This table comes from immunoSEQ multiplex PCR, and its TCRdb copy is limited to in-frame clones, with some not included. The table has 85,000 or so clones, about 82% seen once. Study-level points and caveats: Breadth and depth of Spike-specific TCRs rose after two AZD1222 doses. Researchers report vaccine-associated CD4 TCRs spanning spike, with dominance at 160-218 and 743-854. There were mostly white British donors and more females than males, and clonal diversity was possibly underestimated.

The CDR3 is 18 amino acids. Germline-derived CDR1 and CDR2 are MNHNS and SASEGT. The trim removed 3 bases at V and 4 bases at J, leaving 15 bases unmatched. Notes on this clone: Its antigen remains unidentified.

This TCR came from an adult who received the AZD1222 COVID-19 vaccine. The sequences come from peripheral blood, collected 28 days after the second AZD1222 dose. The chain has TRBV6-1 and TRBJ2-3, with 8 bases lining up with TRBD2. The CDR3 is CASSEEGSTSVSADTQYF. For the CDR3, the DNA is TGTGCCAGCAGTGAGGAGGGCTCGACTAGCGTATCGGCAGATACGCAGTATTTT.